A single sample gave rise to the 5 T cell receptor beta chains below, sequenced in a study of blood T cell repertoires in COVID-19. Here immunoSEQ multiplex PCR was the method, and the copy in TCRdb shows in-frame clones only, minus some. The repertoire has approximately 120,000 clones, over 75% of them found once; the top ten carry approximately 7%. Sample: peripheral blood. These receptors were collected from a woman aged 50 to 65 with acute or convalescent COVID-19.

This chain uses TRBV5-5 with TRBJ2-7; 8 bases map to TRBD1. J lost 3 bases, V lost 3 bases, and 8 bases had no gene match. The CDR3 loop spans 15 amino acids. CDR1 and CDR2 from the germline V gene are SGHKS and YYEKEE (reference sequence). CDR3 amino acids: CASSSTGGPLYEQYF. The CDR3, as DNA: TGTGCCAGCAGCTCCACAGGGGGGCCCCTCTACGAGCAGTACTTC.

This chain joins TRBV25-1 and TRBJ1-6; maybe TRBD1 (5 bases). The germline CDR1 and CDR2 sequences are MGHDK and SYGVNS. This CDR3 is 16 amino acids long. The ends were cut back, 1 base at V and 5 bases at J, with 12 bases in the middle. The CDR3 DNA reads TGTGCCAGCAGTGAATTCGCGGGGGTCGATAATTCACCCCTCCACTTT. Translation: CASSEFAGVDNSPLHF.

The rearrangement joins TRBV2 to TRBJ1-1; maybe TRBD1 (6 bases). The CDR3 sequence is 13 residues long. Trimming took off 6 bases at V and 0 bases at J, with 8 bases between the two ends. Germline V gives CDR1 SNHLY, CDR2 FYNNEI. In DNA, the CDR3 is TGTGCCAGCAGCTACAGGGTGAACACTGAAGCTTTCTTT. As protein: CASSYRVNTEAFF.

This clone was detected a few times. The CDR3 protein is CASSLLAGVTRTEAFF. The CDR3 region has the DNA TGTGCCAGCAGTTTATTAGCGGGGGTAACAAGGACTGAAGCTTTCTTT. The chain links TRBV28 to TRBJ1-1; a weak D match, TRBD1 (5 bases). Germline V gene lookup returns CDR1 MDHEN and CDR2 SYDVKM. Trimming removed 1 base from V and 5 bases from J, with 17 bases in between. The CDR3 is 16 amino acids.

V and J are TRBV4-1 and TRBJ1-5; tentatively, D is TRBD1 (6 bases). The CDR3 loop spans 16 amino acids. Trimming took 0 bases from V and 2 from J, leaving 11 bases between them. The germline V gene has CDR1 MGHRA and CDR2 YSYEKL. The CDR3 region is CASSQDLGAGNQPQHF. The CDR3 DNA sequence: TGCGCCAGCAGCCAAGATCTGGGGGCGGGCAATCAGCCCCAGCATTTT.